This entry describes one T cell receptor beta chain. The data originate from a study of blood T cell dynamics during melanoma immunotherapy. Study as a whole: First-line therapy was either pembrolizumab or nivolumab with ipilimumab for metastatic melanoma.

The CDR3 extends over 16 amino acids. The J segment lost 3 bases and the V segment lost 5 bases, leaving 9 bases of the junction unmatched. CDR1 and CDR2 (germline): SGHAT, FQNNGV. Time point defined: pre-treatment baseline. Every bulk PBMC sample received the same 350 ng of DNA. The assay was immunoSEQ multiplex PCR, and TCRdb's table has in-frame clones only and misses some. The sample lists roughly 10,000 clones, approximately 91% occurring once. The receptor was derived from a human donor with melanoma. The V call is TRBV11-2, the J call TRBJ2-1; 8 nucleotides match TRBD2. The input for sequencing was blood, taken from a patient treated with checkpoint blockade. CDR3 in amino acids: CASSLLPGGGYNEQFF. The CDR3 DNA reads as TGTGCCAGCAGCCTCCTACCGGGAGGGGGCTACAATGAGCAGTTCTTC.